The clone carrying this T cell receptor beta chain was recorded many times. This sample also contains other DNA sequences that code for the same CDR3. The sample belongs to a study of shared clonotypes between healthy human individuals. The CDR3 covers 13 residues. CDR1 is SGDLS, CDR2 YYNGEE, per germline. V was shortened by 2 bases and J by 3 bases, with 8 bases between the two germline ends. Clones were sequenced by immunoSEQ multiplex PCR, and TCRdb holds only the in-frame ones, with some missing. The repertoire holds some 1,100,000 clones, with around 78% as singletons. V usage is TRBV9 and J usage is TRBJ2-5, with D unclear. This sequence was found in a man aged 18-30 years in good health. Some clones in this sample may be carry-over from other donors' samples. Sequenced: memory CD4+ T cells from PBMCs. As to subset: CD45RA-negative fraction. The CDR3 coding sequence is TGTGCCAGCAGCGTCCGATCTGAAGAGACCCAGTACTTC. It specifies CASSVRSEETQYF.